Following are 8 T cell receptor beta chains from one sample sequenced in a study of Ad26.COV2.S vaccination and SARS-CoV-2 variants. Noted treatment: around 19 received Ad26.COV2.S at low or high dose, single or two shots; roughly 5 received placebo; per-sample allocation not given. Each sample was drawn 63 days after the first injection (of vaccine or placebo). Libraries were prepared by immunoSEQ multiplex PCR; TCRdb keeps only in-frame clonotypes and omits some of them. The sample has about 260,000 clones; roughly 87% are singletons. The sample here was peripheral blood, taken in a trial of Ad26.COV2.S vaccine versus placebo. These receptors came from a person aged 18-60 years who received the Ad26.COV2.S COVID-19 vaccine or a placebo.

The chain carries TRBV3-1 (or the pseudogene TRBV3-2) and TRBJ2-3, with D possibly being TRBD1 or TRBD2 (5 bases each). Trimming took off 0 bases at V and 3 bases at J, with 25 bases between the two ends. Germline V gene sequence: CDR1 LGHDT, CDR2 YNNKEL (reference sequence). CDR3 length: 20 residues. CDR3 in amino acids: CASSQERGPHTGPSTDTQYF. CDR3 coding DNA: TGTGCCAGCAGCCAAGAGCGCGGACCACACACGGGGCCTAGTACAGATACGCAGTATTTT.

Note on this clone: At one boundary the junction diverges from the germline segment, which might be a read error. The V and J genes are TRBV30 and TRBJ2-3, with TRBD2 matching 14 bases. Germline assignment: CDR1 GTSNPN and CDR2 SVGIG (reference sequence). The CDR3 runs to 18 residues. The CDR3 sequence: CAGRTSGGLTRATDTQYF. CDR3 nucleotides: TGTGCCGGGAGGACTAGCGGGGGGCTTACTAGGGCCACAGATACGCAGTATTTT. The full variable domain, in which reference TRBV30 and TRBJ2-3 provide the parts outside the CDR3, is SQTIHQWPATLVQPVGSPLSLECTVEGTSNPNLYWYRQAAGRGLQLLFYSVGIGQISSEVPQNLSASRPQDRQFILSSKKLLLSDSGFYLCAGRTSGGLTRATDTQYFGPGTRLTVL.

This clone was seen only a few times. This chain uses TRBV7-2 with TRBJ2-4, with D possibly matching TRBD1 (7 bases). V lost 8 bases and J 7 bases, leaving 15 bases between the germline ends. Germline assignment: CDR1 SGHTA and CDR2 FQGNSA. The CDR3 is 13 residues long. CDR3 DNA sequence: TGTGCCAGCGGGGGGCAGACAGGGAACATTCAGTACTTC. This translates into CASGGQTGNIQYF. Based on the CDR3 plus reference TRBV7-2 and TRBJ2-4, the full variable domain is GAGVSQSPSNKVTEKGKDVELRCDPISGHTALYWYRQSLGQGLEFLIYFQGNSAPDKSGLPSDRFSAERTGGSVSTLTIQRTQQEDSAVYLCASGGQTGNIQYFGAGTRLSVL.

The CDR3 spells CASSEGFQETQYF. The CDR3 DNA reads TGCGCCAGCAGTGAGGGTTTCCAGGAGACCCAGTACTTC. The chain combines TRBV10-2 with TRBJ2-5; D is uncertain. Trimming stripped 2 bases from V and 5 bases from J, with 9 bases between. The CDR3 runs 13 residues. Germline-derived CDR1 and CDR2 are WSHSY and SAAADI.

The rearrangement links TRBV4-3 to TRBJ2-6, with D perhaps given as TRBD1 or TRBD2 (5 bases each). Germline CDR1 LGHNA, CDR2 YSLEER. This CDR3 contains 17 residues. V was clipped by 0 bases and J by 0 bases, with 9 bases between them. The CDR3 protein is CASSQEGDSSGANVLTF. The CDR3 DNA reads TGCGCCAGCAGCCAAGAGGGAGACAGCTCTGGGGCCAACGTCCTGACTTTC.

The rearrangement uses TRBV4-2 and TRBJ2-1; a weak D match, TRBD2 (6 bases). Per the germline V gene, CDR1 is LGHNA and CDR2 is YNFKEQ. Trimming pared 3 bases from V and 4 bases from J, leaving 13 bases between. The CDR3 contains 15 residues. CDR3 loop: CASSHNRDLYNEQFF. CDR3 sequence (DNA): TGTGCCAGCAGCCATAACCGGGACTTGTACAATGAGCAGTTCTTC.

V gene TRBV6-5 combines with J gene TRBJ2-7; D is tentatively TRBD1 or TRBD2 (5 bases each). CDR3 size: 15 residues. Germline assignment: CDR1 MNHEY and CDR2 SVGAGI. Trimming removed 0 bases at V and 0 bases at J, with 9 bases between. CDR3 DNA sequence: TGTGCCAGCAGTTACTCGGGACCCCACTCCTACGAGCAGTACTTC. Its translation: CASSYSGPHSYEQYF.

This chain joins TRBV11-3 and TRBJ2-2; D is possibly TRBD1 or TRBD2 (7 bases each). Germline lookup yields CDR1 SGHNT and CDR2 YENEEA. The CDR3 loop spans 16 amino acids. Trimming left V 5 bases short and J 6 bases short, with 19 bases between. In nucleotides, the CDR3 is TGTGCCAGCAGCGTGGGGGAGGGGGCAGGGCCCGGGGAGCTGTTTTTT. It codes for CASSVGEGAGPGELFF.